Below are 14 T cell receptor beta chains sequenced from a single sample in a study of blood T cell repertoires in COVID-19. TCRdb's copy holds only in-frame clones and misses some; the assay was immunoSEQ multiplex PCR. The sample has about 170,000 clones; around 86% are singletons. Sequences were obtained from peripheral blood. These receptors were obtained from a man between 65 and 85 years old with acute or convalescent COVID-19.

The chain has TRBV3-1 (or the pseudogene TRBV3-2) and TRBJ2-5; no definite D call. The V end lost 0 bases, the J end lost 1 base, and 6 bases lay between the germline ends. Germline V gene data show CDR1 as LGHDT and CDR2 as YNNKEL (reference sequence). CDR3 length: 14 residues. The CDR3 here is CASSQEAAQETQYF. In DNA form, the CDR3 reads TGTGCCAGCAGCCAAGAGGCTGCCCAAGAGACCCAGTACTTC.

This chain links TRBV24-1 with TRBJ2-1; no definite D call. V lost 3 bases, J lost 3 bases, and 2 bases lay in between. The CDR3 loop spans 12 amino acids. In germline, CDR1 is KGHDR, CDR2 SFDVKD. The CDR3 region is CATSDLYNEQFF. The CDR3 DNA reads TGTGCCACCAGTGATCTCTACAATGAGCAGTTCTTC.

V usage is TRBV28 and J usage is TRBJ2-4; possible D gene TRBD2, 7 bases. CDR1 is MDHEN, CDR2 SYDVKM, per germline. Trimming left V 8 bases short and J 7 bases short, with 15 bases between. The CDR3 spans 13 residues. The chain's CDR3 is CASPPRGANIQYF. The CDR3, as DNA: TGTGCCAGCCCTCCCCGGGGGGCCAACATTCAGTACTTC.

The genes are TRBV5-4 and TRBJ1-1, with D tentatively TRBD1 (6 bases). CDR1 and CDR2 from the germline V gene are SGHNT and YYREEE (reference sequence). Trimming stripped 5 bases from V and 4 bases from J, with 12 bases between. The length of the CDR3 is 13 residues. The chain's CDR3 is CASRPDSRTEAFF. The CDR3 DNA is TGTGCCAGCAGACCGGACAGTCGCACTGAAGCTTTCTTT. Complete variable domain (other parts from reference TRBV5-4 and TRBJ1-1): ETGVTQSPTHLIKTRGQQVTLRCSSQSGHNTVSWYQQALGQGPQFIFQYYREEENGRGNFPPRFSGLQFPNYSSELNVNALELDDSALYLCASRPDSRTEAFFGQGTRLTVV.

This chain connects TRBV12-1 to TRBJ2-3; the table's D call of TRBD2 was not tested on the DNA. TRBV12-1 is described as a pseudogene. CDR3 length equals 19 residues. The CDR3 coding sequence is TGTGCCAGCAGCTTTTTACCAGCGGGAGACCTACGAACACCAGATACGCAGTATTTT. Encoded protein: CASSFLPAGDLRTPDTQYF.

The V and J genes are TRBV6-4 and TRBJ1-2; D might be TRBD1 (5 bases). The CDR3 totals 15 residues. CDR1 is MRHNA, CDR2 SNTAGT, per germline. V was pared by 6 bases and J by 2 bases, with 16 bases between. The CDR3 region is CASRMRTGGNYGYTF. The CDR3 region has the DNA TGTGCCAGCAGGATGAGGACGGGGGGAAACTATGGCTACACCTTC.

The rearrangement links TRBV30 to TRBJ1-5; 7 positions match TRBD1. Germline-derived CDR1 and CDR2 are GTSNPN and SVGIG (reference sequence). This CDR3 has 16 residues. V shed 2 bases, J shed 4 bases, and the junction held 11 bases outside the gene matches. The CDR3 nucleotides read TGTGCCTGGAGTCCACTCCCCTACAGGGGAAATCAGCCCCAGCATTTT. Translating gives CAWSPLPYRGNQPQHF.

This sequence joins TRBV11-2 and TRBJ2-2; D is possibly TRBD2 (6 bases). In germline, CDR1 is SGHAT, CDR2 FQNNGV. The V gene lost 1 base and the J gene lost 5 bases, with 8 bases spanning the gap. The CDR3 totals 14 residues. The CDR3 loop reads CASSLGTITGELFF. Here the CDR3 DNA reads TGTGCCAGCAGCTTAGGGACTATTACCGGGGAGCTGTTTTTT.

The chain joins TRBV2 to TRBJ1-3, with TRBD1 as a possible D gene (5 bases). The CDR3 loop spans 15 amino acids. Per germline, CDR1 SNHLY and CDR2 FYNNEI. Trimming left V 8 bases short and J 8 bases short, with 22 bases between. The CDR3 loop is CASGPSDGRGHTIYF. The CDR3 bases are TGTGCCAGCGGTCCGTCAGACGGGAGGGGACACACCATATATTTT.

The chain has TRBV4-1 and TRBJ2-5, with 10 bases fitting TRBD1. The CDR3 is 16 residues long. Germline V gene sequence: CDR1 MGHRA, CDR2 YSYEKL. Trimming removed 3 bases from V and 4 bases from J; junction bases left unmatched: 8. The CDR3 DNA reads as TGCGCCAGCAGCCAGGGGGGACAGGGGCTTCTAGAGACCCAGTACTTC. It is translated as CASSQGGQGLLETQYF.

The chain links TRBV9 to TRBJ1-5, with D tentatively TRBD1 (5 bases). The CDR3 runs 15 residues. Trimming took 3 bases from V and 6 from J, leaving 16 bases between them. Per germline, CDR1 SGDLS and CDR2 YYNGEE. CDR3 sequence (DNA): TGTGCCAGCAGCGGCGAGGCTGTGGGGGGTCAGCCCCAGCATTTT. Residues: CASSGEAVGGQPQHF.

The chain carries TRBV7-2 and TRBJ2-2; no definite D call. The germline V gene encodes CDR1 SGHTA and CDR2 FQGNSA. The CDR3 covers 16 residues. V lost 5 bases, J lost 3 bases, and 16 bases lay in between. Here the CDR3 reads CASSPSPVFHTGELFF. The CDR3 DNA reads TGTGCCAGCAGCCCGTCCCCGGTCTTTCACACCGGGGAGCTGTTTTTT.

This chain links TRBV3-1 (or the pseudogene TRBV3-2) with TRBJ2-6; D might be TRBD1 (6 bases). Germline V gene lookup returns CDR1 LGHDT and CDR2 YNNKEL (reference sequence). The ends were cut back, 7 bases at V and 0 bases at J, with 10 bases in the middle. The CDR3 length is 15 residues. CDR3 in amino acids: CASTDSPSGANVLTF. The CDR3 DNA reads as TGTGCCAGCACGGACAGCCCCTCTGGGGCCAACGTCCTGACTTTC.

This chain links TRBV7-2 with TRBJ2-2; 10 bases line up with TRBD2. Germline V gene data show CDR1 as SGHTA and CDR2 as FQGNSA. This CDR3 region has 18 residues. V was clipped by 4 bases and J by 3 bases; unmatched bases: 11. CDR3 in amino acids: CASSSFWGTSVYTGELFF. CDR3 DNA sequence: TGTGCCAGCAGCTCCTTTTGGGGGACTAGCGTTTACACCGGGGAGCTGTTTTTT.